The source of this T cell receptor beta chain is a study of technical replicates of blood from a handful of donors (dated by TCRdb to 2017 to 2019). About this clone: What antigen it recognizes has not been identified. No much larger clone is present one base from it, and per-base qualities are unavailable.

Libraries came from the immunoSEQ multiplex PCR assay. The clones in this table, taken by TCRdb from immuneACCESS, are in-frame only. Not every clone is retained; where verified, under half of the shortfall comes from an unresolved V gene, and the cause of the rest is unknown. For this sample the table gives tens of thousands of clones, of which around 95% were detected only once. Of the sample, about 0.25% falls within the top ten clones. The origin of this receptor is a human donor in good health. The sample consisted of T cells isolated from PBMCs.

In nucleotides, the sequence is TGCGCCAGCAGCCCCGGGACTAGCGGGGAGCAGTTCTTC. It encodes CASSPGTSGEQFF. The rearranged segments are TRBV5-1 and TRBJ2-1, with 12 bases aligning to TRBD2. CDR1 and CDR2 (SGHRS, YFSETQ) derive from the germline V gene. For this chain, trimming is 4 bases at the V end and 10 bases at the J end, and the number of junction bases without a gene match is 3. Its CDR3 holds 13 amino acids, cysteine through phenylalanine. Just CDR3 DNA is preserved here, 39 bases in frame from base 1.